The sequence of this TCR beta chain was determined in a study of OX40 agonist ivuxolimab in advanced cancers. Broadly, across the study: Ivuxolimab was a fully human IgG2 agonistic monoclonal antibody targeting the costimulatory receptor OX40 (CD134). Intravenous ivuxolimab was administered to patients every 2 weeks at six dose levels: 0.01, 0.1, 0.3, 1.5, 3 and 10 mg/kg. Of the approximately 50 dose-escalation patients, hepatocellular carcinoma was present in about 20, melanoma in about 15, renal cell carcinoma in 9 and head and neck cancer in 9. In the dose-escalation cohort, more than 75% of patients were male, and the mean age was approximately 60 years, with a range of roughly 23 to 85. Prior anti-PD-1, anti-PD-L1 or anti-CTLA-4 therapy was permitted, and approximately 41% of dose-escalation patients had received checkpoint inhibitors. Partial responses occurred in three dose-escalation patients, of whom one had hepatocellular carcinoma and two had cutaneous melanoma. The purpose of peripheral TCRbeta sequencing was to test whether ivuxolimab changed TCR sequence diversity and led to clonal T-cell expansion. The paper covers the monotherapy dose-escalation part of the phase I ivuxolimab trial, which included N of about 51 patients. General conclusions and limits of the study: At doses of 0.1 to 3.0 mg/kg, clonal expansion of both CD4+ and CD8+ blood T cells was observed from baseline to week 6. The antigen specificity of the peripheral T cells that underwent clonal expansion was not determined. Low levels of normalized T-cell clonal expansion were also seen in some nonresponding patients. In partial responders in the 0.1-3.0 mg/kg groups, normalized peripheral clonal expansion was found to be among the lowest, especially among CD8+ T cells. After ivuxolimab, more expanded clones were found on average in CD8+ T cells than in CD4+ T cells.

For sequencing of the TCRbeta CDR3 region, genomic DNA was extracted from the sorted cells. The immunoSEQ Assay was used for sequencing of TCRbeta CDR3 regions. Entries here come from immuneACCESS through TCRdb and include only in-frame sequences with V and J called. Some clones fail to appear in such tables; in the studies checked, an unresolved V gene covers under half of the shortfall, and the cause of the remainder is unknown. The sample table lists about 75,000 clones, about 88% of them with a count of one. The ten largest make up roughly 8% of the sample. The trial excluded patients who had a history of autoimmune disease or who were on systemic immunosuppression. Peripheral blood for TCR sequencing was collected from all dose cohorts at baseline, on cycle 4 day 1, and on cycle 7 day 1. Samples were obtained from an open-label, multicenter, first-in-human phase I dose-escalation trial of ivuxolimab. Adults with locally advanced or metastatic melanoma, renal cell, hepatocellular, or head and neck squamous cell carcinoma were enrolled in the trial. Before TCR sequencing, CD4+ T cells and CD8+ T cells were sorted from peripheral blood as separate populations.

V is cut back by 3 bases and J by 4 bases, with 15 bases in the junction unmatched. The CDR3 starts with the cysteine, ends with the phenylalanine, and has 18 residues. Here the CDR3 DNA is all that survives: 54 bases in frame from base 1. Sequences SEHNR (CDR1) and FQNEAQ (CDR2) are obtained from the germline V gene (reference sequence). Points on this clone: This receptor's antigen is unknown. No base quality information exists; no much larger clone differs at one position.

Rearrangement joined TRBV7-9 to TRBJ1-1; 9 of the junction bases match TRBD1. This receptor was taken from an adult with an advanced solid tumor such as melanoma, head and neck, liver or kidney cancer. Sequences were derived from CD4+ or CD8+ T cells sorted from blood, sampled in a trial of the OX40 agonist ivuxolimab. The CDR3 has the sequence CASSFPGSDRGYGTEAFF. DNA sequence: TGTGCCAGCAGCTTTCCAGGCTCGGACAGGGGCTACGGCACTGAAGCTTTCTTT.